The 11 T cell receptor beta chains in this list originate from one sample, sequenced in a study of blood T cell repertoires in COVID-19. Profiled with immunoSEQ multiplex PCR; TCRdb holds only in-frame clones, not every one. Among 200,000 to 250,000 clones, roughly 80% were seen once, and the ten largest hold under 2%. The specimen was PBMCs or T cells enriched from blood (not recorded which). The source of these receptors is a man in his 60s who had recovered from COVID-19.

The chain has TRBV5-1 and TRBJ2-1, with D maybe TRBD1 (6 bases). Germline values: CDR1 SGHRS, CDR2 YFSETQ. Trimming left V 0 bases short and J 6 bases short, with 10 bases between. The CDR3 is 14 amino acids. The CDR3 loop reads CASSLGGPRNEQFF. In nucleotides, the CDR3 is TGCGCCAGCAGCTTGGGGGGGCCCCGCAATGAGCAGTTCTTC.

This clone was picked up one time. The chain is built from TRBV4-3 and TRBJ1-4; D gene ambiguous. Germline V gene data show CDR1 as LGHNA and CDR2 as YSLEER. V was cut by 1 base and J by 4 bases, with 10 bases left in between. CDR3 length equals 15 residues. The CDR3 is CASSQGQQRNEKLFF. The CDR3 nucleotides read TGCGCCAGCAGCCAAGGGCAGCAGCGTAATGAAAAACTGTTTTTT.

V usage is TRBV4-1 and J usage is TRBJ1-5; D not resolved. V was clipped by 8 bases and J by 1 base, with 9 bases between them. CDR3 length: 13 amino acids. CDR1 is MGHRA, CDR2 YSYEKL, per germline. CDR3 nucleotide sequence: TGCGCCAGCGCCGTGGAGAGCAATCAGCCCCAGCATTTT. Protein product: CASAVESNQPQHF.

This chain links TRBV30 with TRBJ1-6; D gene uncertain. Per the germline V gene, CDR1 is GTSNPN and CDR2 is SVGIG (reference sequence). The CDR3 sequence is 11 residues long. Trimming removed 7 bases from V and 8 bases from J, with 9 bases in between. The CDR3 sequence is CASGEDSPLHF. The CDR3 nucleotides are TGTGCCTCTGGCGAGGATTCACCCCTCCACTTT. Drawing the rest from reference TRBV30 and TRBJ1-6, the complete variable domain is SQTIHQWPATLVQPVGSPLSLECTVEGTSNPNLYWYRQAAGRGLQLLFYSVGIGQISSEVPQNLSASRPQDRQFILSSKKLLLSDSGFYLCASGEDSPLHFGNGTRLTVT.

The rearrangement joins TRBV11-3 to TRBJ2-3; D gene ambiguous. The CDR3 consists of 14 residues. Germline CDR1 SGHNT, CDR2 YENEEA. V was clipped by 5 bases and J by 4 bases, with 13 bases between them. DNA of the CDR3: TGTGCCAGCAGCGCGGAGCTAGAGGCAGATACGCAGTATTTT. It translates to CASSAELEADTQYF.

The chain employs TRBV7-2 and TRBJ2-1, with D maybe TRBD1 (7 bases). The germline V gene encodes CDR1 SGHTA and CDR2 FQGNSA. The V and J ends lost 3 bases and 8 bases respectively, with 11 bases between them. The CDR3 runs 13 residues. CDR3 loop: CASSFVRGDEQFF. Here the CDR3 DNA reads TGTGCCAGCAGCTTTGTCAGGGGGGATGAGCAGTTCTTC.

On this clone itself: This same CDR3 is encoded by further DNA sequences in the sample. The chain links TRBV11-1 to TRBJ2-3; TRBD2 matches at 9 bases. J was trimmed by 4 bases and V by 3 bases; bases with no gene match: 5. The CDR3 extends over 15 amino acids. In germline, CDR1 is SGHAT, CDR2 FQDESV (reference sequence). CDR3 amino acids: CASSLAGGPSDTQYF. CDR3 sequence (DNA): TGTGCCAGCAGCTTGGCGGGGGGGCCCTCAGATACGCAGTATTTT.

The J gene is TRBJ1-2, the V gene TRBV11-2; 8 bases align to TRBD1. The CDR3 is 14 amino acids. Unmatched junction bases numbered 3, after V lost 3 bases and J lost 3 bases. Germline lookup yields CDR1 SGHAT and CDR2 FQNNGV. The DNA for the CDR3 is TGTGCCAGCAGCTTCGACAGGGGAGACTATGGCTACACCTTC. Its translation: CASSFDRGDYGYTF.

The CDR3 region has the DNA TGCAGCGCCAGGGTAACCTACGAGCAGTACTTC. Its translation is CSARVTYEQYF. This chain links TRBV29-1 with TRBJ2-7; D possibly corresponds to TRBD1 (5 bases). This CDR3 comprises 11 residues. Germline loops: CDR1 SQVTM, CDR2 ANQGSEA. The V end was cut by 7 bases, the J end by 2 bases, with 9 bases between.

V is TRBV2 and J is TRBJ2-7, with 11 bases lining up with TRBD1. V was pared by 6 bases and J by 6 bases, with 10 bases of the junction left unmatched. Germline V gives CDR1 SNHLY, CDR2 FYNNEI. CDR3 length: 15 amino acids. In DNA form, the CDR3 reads TGTGCCAGCAGACTAACCGGGACAGGGGGTTCCGAGCAGTACTTC. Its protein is CASRLTGTGGSEQYF. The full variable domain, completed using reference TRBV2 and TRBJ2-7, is EPEVTQTPSHQVTQMGQEVILRCVPISNHLYFYWYRQILGQKVEFLVSFYNNEISEKSEIFDDQFSVERPDGSNFTLKIRSTKLEDSAMYFCASRLTGTGGSEQYFGPGTRLTVT.

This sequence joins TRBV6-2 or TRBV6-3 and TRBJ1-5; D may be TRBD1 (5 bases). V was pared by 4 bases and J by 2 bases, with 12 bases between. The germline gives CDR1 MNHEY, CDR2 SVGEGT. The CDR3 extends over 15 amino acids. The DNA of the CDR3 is TGTGCCAGCAGTTGGGGGGGTGAGGGCAATCAGCCCCAGCATTTT. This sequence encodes CASSWGGEGNQPQHF.